The TCR beta chain under discussion was sequenced for a study of T cells after yellow fever vaccination. Overall study findings and caveats: Post-booster repertoires contained most primary-vaccination clones again (roughly 95% CD4, 85% to 90% CD8). Though weaker, the secondary response peaked faster, on day 5 versus 15. Overlap between CD4 and CD8 compartments was detected for a small share of clonotypes.

V lost 0 bases to trimming and J lost 3 bases, with 18 bases between them. The CDR3 is 17 amino acids. Germline V gene lookup returns CDR1 SEHNR and CDR2 FQNEAQ (reference sequence). With regard to this clonotype: Its matching antigen is unknown.

In making TCR cDNA, 5'RACE template switching added a universal primer site and UMIs to it. TCRdb reprocessed the 5' RACE reads via MiXCR and lists one record per CDR3 protein. Of 200,000 to 250,000 distinct CDR3 sequences listed, around 3.1% are singletons. The material was CD4+ T cells sorted from PBMCs, obtained 10 days after the yellow fever booster vaccination. The chain employs TRBV7-9 and TRBJ2-7; TRBD1 or TRBD2 may be the D gene (5 bases each). The receptor was isolated from a man aged 18 to 30 who received the YFV17D yellow fever vaccine. The CDR3 region has the DNA TGTGCCAGCAGCTTAGCTGGGGTCGGGGCCCTTAACTACGAGCAGTACTTC. Amino acid sequence: CASSLAGVGALNYEQYF.